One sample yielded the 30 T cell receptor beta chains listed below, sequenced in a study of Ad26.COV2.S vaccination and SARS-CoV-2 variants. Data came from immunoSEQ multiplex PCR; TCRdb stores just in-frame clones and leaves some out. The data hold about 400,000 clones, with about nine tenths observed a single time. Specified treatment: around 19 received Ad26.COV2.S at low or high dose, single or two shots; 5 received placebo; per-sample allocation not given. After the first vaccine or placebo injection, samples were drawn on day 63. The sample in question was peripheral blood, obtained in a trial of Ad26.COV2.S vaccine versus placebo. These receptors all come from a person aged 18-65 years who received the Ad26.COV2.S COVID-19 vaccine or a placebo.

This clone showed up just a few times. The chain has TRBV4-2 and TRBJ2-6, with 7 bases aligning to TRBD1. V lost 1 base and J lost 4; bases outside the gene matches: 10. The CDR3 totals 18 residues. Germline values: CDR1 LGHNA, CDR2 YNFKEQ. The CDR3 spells CASSQVGGRVAGANVLTF. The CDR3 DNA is TGTGCCAGCAGCCAAGTAGGGGGCAGGGTGGCCGGGGCCAACGTCCTGACTTTC.

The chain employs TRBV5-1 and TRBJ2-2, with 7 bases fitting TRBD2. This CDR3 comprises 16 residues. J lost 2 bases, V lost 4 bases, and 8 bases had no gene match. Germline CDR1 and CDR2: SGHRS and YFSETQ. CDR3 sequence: CASSPTGGGNTGELFF. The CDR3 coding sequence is TGCGCCAGCAGCCCCACGGGGGGAGGAAACACCGGGGAGCTGTTTTTT.

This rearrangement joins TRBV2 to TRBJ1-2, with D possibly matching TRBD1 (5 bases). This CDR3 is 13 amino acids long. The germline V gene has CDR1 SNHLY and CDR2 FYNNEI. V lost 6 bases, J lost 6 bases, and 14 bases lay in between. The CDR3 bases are TGTGCCAGCAGACCCGACAGTCCTAATGGCTACACCTTC. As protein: CASRPDSPNGYTF.

In DNA, the CDR3 is TGTGCCAGTAGTAAAGTCCGGGGATGGGAGACCCAGTACTTC. It translates to CASSKVRGWETQYF. This sequence joins TRBV19 and TRBJ2-5; D might be TRBD2 (5 bases). Trimming shortened V by 4 bases and J by 5 bases, and 14 bases separated the two germline ends. CDR1 and CDR2 from the germline V gene are LNHDA and SQIVND (reference sequence). This CDR3 has 14 amino acids. Together with reference TRBV19 and TRBJ2-5, the CDR3 gives the full variable domain: DGGITQSPKYLFRKEGQNVTLSCEQNLNHDAMYWYRQDPGQGLRLIYYSQIVNDFQKGDIAEGYSVSREKKESFPLTVTSAQKNPTAFYLCASSKVRGWETQYFGPGTRLLVL.

In DNA form, the CDR3 reads TGTGCCAGCAGCCGTGTGGGACTAGCGGGAAAGGAAGACGAGCAGTACTTC. This sequence encodes CASSRVGLAGKEDEQYF. This chain connects TRBV7-2 to TRBJ2-7, with 13 nucleotides matching TRBD2. This CDR3 comprises 17 residues. Germline trimming cut 5 bases from V and 5 bases from J; bases unmatched to any gene: 12. The germline V gene encodes CDR1 SGHTA and CDR2 FQGNSA.

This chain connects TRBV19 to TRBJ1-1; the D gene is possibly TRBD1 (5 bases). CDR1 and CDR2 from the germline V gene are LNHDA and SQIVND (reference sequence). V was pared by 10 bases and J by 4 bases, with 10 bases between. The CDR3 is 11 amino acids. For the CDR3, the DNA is TGTGCCACCCCCGGGGCCACTGAAGCTTTCTTT. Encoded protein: CATPGATEAFF.

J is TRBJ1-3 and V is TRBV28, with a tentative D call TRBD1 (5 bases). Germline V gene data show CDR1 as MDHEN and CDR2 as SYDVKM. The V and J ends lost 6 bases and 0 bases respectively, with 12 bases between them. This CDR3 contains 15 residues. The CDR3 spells CASSAGISSGNTIYF. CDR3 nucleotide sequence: TGTGCCAGCAGCGCAGGGATCAGCTCTGGAAACACCATATATTTT. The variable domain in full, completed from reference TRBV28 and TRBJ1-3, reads DVKVTQSSRYLVKRTGEKVFLECVQDMDHENMFWYRQDPGLGLRLIYFSYDVKMKEKGDIPEGYSVSREKKERFSLILESASTNQTSMYLCASSAGISSGNTIYFGEGSWLTVV.

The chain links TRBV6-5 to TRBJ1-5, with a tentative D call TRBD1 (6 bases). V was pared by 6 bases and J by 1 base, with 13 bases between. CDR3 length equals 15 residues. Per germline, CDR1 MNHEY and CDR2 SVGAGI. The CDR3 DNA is TGTGCCAGCAGCCGAGGGGGTTACAGCAATCAGCCCCAGCATTTT. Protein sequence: CASSRGGYSNQPQHF.

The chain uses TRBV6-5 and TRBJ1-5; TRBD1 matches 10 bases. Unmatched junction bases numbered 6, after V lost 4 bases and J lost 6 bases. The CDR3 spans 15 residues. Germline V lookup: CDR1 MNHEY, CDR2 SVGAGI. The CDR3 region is CASSSGTGVVQPQHF. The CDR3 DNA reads TGTGCCAGCAGTTCCGGGACAGGGGTCGTTCAGCCCCAGCATTTT.

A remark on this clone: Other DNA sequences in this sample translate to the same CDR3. The CDR3 loop is CASGLYEQYF. CDR3 nucleotide sequence: TGTGCCAGCGGTCTCTACGAGCAGTACTTC. The chain is built from TRBV27 and TRBJ2-7; D not resolved. In germline, CDR1 is MNHEY, CDR2 SMNVEV (reference sequence). This CDR3 spans 10 amino acids. Trimming stripped 8 bases from V and 3 bases from J, with 5 bases between.

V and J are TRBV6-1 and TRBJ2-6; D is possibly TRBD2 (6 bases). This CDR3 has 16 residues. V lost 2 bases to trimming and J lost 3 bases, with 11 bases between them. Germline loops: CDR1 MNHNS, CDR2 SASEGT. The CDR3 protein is CASSEIGGSGANVLTF. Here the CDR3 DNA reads TGTGCCAGCAGTGAAATAGGAGGGAGTGGGGCCAACGTCCTGACTTTC.

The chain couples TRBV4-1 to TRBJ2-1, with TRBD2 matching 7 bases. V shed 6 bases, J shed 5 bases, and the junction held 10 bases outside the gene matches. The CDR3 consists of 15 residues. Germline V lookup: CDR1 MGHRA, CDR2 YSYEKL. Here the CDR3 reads CASRIGLDKHNEQFF. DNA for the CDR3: TGCGCCAGCAGAATAGGACTAGATAAACACAATGAGCAGTTCTTC.

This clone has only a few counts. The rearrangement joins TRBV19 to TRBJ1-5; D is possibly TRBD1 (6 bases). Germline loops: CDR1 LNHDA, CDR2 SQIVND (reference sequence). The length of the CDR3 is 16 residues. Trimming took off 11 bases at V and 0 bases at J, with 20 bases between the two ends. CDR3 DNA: TGTGCCGGGAACCAAGGGGGGGTTAATAGCAATCAGCCCCAGCATTTT. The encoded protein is CAGNQGGVNSNQPQHF.

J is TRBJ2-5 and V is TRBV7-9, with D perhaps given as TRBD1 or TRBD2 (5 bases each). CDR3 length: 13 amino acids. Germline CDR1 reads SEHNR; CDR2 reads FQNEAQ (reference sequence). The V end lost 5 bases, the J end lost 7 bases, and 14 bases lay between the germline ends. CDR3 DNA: TGTGCCAGCAGCCGGGACGGCTCATGGACCCAGTACTTC. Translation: CASSRDGSWTQYF.

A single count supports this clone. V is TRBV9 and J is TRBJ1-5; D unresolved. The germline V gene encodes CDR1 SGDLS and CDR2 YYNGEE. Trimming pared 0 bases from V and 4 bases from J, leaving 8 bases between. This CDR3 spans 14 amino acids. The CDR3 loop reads CASSVDATNQPQHF. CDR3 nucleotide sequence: TGTGCCAGCAGCGTAGATGCGACGAATCAGCCCCAGCATTTT. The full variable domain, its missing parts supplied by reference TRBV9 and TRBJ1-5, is DSGVTQTPKHLITATGQRVTLRCSPRSGDLSVYWYQQSLDQGLQFLIQYYNGEERAKGNILERFSAQQFPDLHSELNLSSLELGDSALYFCASSVDATNQPQHFGDGTRLSIL.

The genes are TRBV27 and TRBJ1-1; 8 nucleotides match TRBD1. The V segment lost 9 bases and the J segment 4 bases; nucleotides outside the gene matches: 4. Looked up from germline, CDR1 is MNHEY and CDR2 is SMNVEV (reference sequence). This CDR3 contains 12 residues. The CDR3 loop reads CASQTGGTEAFF. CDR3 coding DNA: TGTGCCAGTCAAACAGGGGGCACTGAAGCTTTCTTT.

The CDR3 nucleotides are TGCGCCAGCAGTCAAAGGGACAGCTACCAAGAGACCCAGTACTTC. This encodes CASSQRDSYQETQYF. The rearrangement links TRBV4-1 to TRBJ2-5, with TRBD1 identical over 7 bases. V dropped 6 bases and J dropped 0; count of bases not matched to a gene: 7. From germline, CDR1 is MGHRA and CDR2 YSYEKL. The CDR3 consists of 15 residues.

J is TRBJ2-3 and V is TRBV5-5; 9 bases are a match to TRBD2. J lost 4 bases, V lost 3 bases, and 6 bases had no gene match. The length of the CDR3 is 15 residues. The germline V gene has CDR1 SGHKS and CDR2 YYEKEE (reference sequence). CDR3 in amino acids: CASSSLAGAADTQYF. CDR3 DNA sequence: TGTGCCAGCAGCTCCTTAGCGGGAGCGGCAGATACGCAGTATTTT. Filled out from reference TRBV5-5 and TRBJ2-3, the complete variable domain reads DAGVTQSPTHLIKTRGQQVTLRCSPISGHKSVSWYQQVLGQGPQFIFQYYEKEERGRGNFPDRFSARQFPNYSSELNVNALLLGDSALYLCASSSLAGAADTQYFGPGTRLTVL.

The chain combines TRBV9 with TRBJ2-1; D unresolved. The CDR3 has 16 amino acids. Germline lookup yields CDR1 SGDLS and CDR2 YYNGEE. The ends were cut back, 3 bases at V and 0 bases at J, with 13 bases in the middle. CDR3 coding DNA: TGTGCCAGCAGCGCCGGCTTAAGGAGCTCCTACAATGAGCAGTTCTTC. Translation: CASSAGLRSSYNEQFF.

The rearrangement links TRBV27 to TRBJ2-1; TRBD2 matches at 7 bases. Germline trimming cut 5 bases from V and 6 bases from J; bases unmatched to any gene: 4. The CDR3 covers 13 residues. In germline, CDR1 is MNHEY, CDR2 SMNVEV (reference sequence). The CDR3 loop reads CASSSGTTNEQFF. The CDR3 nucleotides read TGTGCCAGCAGTAGTGGGACTACCAATGAGCAGTTCTTC.

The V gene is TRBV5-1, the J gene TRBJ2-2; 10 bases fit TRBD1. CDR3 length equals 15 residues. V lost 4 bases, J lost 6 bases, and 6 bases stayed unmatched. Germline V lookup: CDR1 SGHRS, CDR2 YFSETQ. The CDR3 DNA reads TGCGCCAGCAGCCTTGGGACAGGGGTCGCCGGGGAGCTGTTTTTT. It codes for CASSLGTGVAGELFF. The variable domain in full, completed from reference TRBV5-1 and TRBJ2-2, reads KAGVTQTPRYLIKTRGQQVTLSCSPISGHRSVSWYQQTPGQGLQFLFEYFSETQRNKGNFPGRFSGRQFSNSRSEMNVSTLELGDSALYLCASSLGTGVAGELFFGEGSRLTVL.

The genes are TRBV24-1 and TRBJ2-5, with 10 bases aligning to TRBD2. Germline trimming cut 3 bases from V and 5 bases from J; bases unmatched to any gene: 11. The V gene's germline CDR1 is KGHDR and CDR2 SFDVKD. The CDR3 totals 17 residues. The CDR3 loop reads CATSDDTAGGQPETQYF. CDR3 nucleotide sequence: TGTGCCACCAGTGATGACACAGCGGGAGGGCAACCCGAGACCCAGTACTTC.

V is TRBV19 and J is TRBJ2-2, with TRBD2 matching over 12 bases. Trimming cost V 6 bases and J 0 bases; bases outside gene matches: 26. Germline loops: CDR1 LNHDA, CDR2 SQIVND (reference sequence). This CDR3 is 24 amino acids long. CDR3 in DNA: TGTGCCAGTAGGAGAGGGACGGGGTTGGCCAAGGGACTAGCGGGCCACACGAACACCGGGGAGCTGTTTTTT. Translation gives CASRRGTGLAKGLAGHTNTGELFF. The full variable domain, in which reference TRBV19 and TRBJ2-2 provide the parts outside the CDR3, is DGGITQSPKYLFRKEGQNVTLSCEQNLNHDAMYWYRQDPGQGLRLIYYSQIVNDFQKGDIAEGYSVSREKKESFPLTVTSAQKNPTAFYLCASRRGTGLAKGLAGHTNTGELFFGEGSRLTVL.

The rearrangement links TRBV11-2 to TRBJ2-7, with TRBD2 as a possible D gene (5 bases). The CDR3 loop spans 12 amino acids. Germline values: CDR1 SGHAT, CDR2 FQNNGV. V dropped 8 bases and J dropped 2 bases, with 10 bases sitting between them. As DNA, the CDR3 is TGTGCCAGCGGAGGCTTCCCCTACGAGCAGTACTTC. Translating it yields CASGGFPYEQYF.

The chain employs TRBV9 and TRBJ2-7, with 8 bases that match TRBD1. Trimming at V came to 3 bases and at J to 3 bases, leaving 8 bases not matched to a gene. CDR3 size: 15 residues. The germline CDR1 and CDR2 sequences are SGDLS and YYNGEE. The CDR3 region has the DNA TGTGCCAGCAGCGCAGCCGGGACAGGTCACTACGAGCAGTACTTC. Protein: CASSAAGTGHYEQYF.

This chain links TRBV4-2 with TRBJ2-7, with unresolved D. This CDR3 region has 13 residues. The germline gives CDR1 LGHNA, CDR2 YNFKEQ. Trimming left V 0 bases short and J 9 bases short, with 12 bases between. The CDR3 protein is CASSQEKGPGQYF. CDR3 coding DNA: TGTGCCAGCAGCCAAGAAAAAGGGCCCGGGCAGTACTTC.

As DNA, the CDR3 is TGTGCCAGCAGCTTAGCCGCAGACTATGGCTACACCTTC. This translates into CASSLAADYGYTF. This rearrangement joins TRBV7-9 to TRBJ1-2; D remains ambiguous. This CDR3 region has 13 residues. With 0 bases removed from V and 3 bases from J, the gap between germline ends came to 5 bases. Germline V lookup: CDR1 SEHNR, CDR2 FQNEAQ (reference sequence).

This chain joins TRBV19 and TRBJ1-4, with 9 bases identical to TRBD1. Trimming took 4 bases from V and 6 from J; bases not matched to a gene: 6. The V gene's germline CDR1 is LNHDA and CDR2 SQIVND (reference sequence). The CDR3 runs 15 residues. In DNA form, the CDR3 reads TGTGCCAGTAGTAATTCCGGGACAGGGTATGAAAAACTGTTTTTT. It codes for CASSNSGTGYEKLFF.

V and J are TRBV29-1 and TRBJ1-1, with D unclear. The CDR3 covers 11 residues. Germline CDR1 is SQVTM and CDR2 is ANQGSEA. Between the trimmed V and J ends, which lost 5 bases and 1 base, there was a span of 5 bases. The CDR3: CSVYENTEAFF. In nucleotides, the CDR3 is TGCAGCGTTTACGAGAACACTGAAGCTTTCTTT.

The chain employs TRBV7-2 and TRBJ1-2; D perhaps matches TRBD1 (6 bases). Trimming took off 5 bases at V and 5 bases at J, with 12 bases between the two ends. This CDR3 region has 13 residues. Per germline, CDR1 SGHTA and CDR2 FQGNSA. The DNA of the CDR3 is TGTGCCAGCAGCCGGATGCAGGGGTATGGCTACACCTTC. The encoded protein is CASSRMQGYGYTF.